This T cell receptor beta chain was captured by sequencing in a study of human T cells and chemical hapten exposure. Germline CDR1 and CDR2: SGHDT and YYEEEE. The junction had 6 bases not matched to a gene; V was cut back by 1 base and J by 5 bases. CDR3 length equals 15 residues. Stated time point: patch test 1, 2 weeks after DPC sensitization. The treatment: therapeutic diphenylcyclopropenone sensitization with weekly scalp DPC. In its sample, this clonotype was seen many times. The authors' processing: With a range of about 23,224 to 750,000, the median per sample was about 92,000 TCRs. TCRdb re-derived calls from the RACE reads in MiXCR, one entry per CDR3 protein. It is TCRdb's table, rather than the study itself, that gives the V and J calls and clone size. This sample yields approximately 71,000 distinct CDR3 sequences, of which about 9.4% are seen a single time; more than 2.5% belongs to the top ten.

This chain joins TRBV5-6 and TRBJ2-5; TRBD1 agrees at 9 bases. Sequences were derived from whole blood, sampled in connection with sensitization to the hapten diphenylcyclopropenone (DPC). This clonotype was sampled from a woman aged 35 to 49 with alopecia areata. Some clones in this sample may be carry-over from other donors' samples. DNA of the CDR3: TGTGCCAGCAGCTTGACAGGGGGCATGAGTGAGACCCAGTACTTC. Translation gives CASSLTGGMSETQYF.